This T cell receptor (beta chain) was observed in a study of Graves' ophthalmopathy and Graves' hyperthyroidism listed by TCRdb under 2018. In terms of the full investigation: Peripheral blood was collected at initial diagnosis, prior to any treatment. The study used TCR beta repertoire signatures to distinguish Graves' ophthalmopathy from Graves' hyperthyroidism and to predict progression to ophthalmopathy. In total, 135 blood samples were TCR-sequenced: around 42 ophthalmopathy, roughly 80 hyperthyroidism and about 17 hyperthyroidism-to-ophthalmopathy patients. To explore V-J signatures distinguishing ophthalmopathy from hyperthyroidism, a discovery set of 100 or so patients (roughly 44 ophthalmopathy, around 55 stable hyperthyroidism) was enrolled. An independent validation cohort was composed of approximately 19 hyperthyroidism patients and about 16 patients who later progressed from hyperthyroidism to ophthalmopathy. T-cell repertoires of thyroid tissue and blood were compared in over 5 hyperthyroidism patients. Following sampling, methimazole starting at 30 mg daily was administered to hyperthyroidism patients, and high-dose intravenous methylprednisolone was administered to ophthalmopathy patients. The 100 or so discovery patients were randomly split 7:3 into training and test sets. Broader findings and caveats from the paper: In validation, the model predicted ophthalmopathy progression with roughly 68% sensitivity and about 77% specificity; some 13 predicted patients were CT-confirmed with GO in a median of around 6.5 months. Sample size was not statistically predetermined, and group allocation was not concealed from the investigators. The 13-signature model separated ophthalmopathy from stable hyperthyroidism with approximately 90% sensitivity and about 84% specificity in cross-validation, and 80%/75% in the test set. Most expanded thyroid clonotypes with frequency above 0.001 were also detected in blood, suggesting blood repertoires may reflect the thyroid immune response.

This clonotype occurred once. Its antigen is currently not known. Base qualities are not recorded, but no much larger clone differs from it by a single base. Resting on one read, the evidence is weak. For repertoire sequencing, TCR beta CDR3 regions were amplified from RNA transcripts. A first-round RT-PCR used HTBI primers with the Qiagen OneStep RT-PCR kit, followed by a second-round multiplex PCR, size selection and purification. Libraries were sequenced on an Illumina HiSeq2000 using paired-end 100 bp reads. As for the original processing: Reads were processed with SOAPnuke, discarding reads with adapters, uncalled bases, mean Phred below 15, or no exact constant-primer or identifier match. COPE v1.2.5 was used to merge high-quality paired reads. Clonotypes were defined as unique nucleotide sequences and were aligned to IMGT TRB V, D and J references using MiTCR v1.1. The analysis was limited to V-J combinations with a frequency above 0.0001, which together covered over 98% of repertoires. A TCR clonal expansion and chaos score per V-J combination was defined as the ratio of F50 clonal expansion to chaos observed in the TCRdist matrix. Welch's t-statistics and random forest were used to narrow the features down to roughly twelve V-J combinations, which were then fed into a naive Bayes classifier. The Morisita-Horn index was used to measure how similar the thyroid and blood repertoires were. TCRdb reworked the public reads: Q25 trimming with fastp, MiXCR clone assembly, productive beta chains retained. CDR3 protein sequences are deduplicated, and each keeps its most common genes and DNA. The V and J calls come from TCRdb's annotation, not from the publication. Across this sample there are some 160,000 distinct CDR3 sequences, with around two fifths seen only once. The ten top clones hold approximately 8.9% of the sample.

Patients with ophthalmopathy had moderately to severely active disease, with a Clinical Activity Score of 3 or more, a NOSPECS grade of 4 or more, and a disease duration of less than 3 months. Patients with other autoimmune diseases, uncontrolled infections, pregnancy or lactation were excluded. Clinical symptoms, serum thyroxine, TRAb, thyroid ultrasound and orbital computed tomography formed the basis of the diagnosis. Using Ficoll-Paque density gradient centrifugation, PBMCs were isolated from roughly 9.2 ml of fresh peripheral blood. Trizol reagent was used to extract the total RNA, and its quality was then checked on an Agilent 2100 Bioanalyzer. Including the terminal cysteine and phenylalanine, the CDR3 comprises 13 residues. Left in the record is the CDR3 DNA by itself, 39 bases read in frame from the first base. V is cut by 4 bases and J by 1 base, and the space between the germline ends is 5 bases. CDR1 and CDR2 were assigned from the germline V gene as MNHNS and SASEGT.

The chain uses TRBV6-1 and TRBJ1-5; the D gene identity is not certain. The receptor comes from a man between 25 and 39 years old with Graves' ophthalmopathy. Donor details come from another sample of the same person, matched by shared clones. Sequenced: peripheral blood. The encoded CDR3 is CASSAWSNQPQHF. The base sequence is TGTGCCAGCAGTGCTTGGAGCAATCAGCCCCAGCATTTT.